The 3 T cell receptor beta chains given below trace back to one sample, sequenced in a study of T cells after yellow fever vaccination. TCRdb called the 5' RACE reads again in MiXCR, with one record for every CDR3 protein. The data contain more than 65,000 distinct CDR3 sequences, around 7.1% of them singletons. This specimen consisted of CD8+ T cells sorted from PBMCs, obtained less than 11 days after the first yellow fever vaccination. These receptors all stem from a man aged 18 to 30 who received the YFV17D yellow fever vaccine.

In its sample, this clonotype was seen many times. This rearrangement joins TRBV7-9 to TRBJ2-7, with D possibly TRBD2 on 5 matching bases. The germline CDR1 and CDR2 sequences are SEHNR and FQNEAQ (reference sequence). The CDR3 extends over 14 amino acids. Trimming took off 4 bases at V and 3 bases at J, with 13 bases between the two ends. As DNA, the CDR3 is TGTGCCAGCAGCTATAGCGAAGGGCTCTACGAGCAGTACTTC. Translating it yields CASSYSEGLYEQYF.

In this sample, this clonotype turned up many times. V and J are TRBV7-9 and TRBJ1-1; 7 bases align to TRBD1. Germline loops: CDR1 SEHNR, CDR2 FQNEAQ (reference sequence). V shed 0 bases, J shed 4 bases, and the junction held 2 bases outside the gene matches. This CDR3 comprises 14 residues. The CDR3 loop reads CASSLADRATEAFF. The CDR3 DNA sequence: TGTGCCAGCAGCTTAGCCGACAGGGCCACTGAAGCTTTCTTT. The variable domain in full, completed from reference TRBV7-9 and TRBJ1-1, reads DTGVSQNPRHKITKRGQNVTFRCDPISEHNRLYWYRQTLGQGPEFLTYFQNEAQLEKSRLLSDRFSAERPKGSFSTLEIQRTEQGDSAMYLCASSLADRATEAFFGQGTRLTVV.

The sample holds many counts of this clonotype. V usage is TRBV5-6 and J usage is TRBJ1-5; unclear D gene. The CDR3 totals 13 residues. V was clipped by 5 bases and J by 6 bases, with 12 bases between them. The germline CDR1 and CDR2 sequences are SGHDT and YYEEEE. This chain's CDR3 is CASSWAGGQPQHF. The CDR3 DNA sequence: TGTGCCAGCAGTTGGGCCGGCGGTCAGCCCCAGCATTTT.